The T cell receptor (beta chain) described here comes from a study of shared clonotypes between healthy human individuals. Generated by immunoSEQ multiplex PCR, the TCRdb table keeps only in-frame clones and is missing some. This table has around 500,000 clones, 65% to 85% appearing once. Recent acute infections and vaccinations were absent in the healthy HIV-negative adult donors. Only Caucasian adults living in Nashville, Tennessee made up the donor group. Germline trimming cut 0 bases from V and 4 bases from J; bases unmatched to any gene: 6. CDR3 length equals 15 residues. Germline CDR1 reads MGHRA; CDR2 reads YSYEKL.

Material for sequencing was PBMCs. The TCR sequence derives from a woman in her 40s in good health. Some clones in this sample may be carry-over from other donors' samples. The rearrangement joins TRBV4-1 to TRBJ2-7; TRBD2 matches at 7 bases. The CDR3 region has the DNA TGCGCCAGCAGCCAAGAAGATGACGGGGGGTACGAGCAGTACTTC. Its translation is CASSQEDDGGYEQYF.